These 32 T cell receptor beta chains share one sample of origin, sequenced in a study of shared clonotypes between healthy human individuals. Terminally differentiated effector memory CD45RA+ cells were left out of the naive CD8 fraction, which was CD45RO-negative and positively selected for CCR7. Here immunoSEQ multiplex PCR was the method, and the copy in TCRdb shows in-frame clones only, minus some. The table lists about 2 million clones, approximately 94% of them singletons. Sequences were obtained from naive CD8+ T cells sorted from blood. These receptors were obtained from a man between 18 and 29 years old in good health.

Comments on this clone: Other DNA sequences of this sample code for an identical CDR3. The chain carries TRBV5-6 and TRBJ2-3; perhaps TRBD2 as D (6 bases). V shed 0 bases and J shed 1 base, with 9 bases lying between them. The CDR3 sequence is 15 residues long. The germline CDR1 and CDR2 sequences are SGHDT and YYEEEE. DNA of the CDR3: TGTGCCAGCAGCTTGGGGGGCGGGGGCACAGATACGCAGTATTTT. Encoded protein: CASSLGGGGTDTQYF. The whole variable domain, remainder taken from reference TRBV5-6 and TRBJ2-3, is DAGVTQSPTHLIKTRGQQVTLRCSPKSGHDTVSWYQQALGQGPQFIFQYYEEEERQRGNFPDRFSGHQFPNYSSELNVNALLLGDSALYLCASSLGGGGTDTQYFGPGTRLTVL.

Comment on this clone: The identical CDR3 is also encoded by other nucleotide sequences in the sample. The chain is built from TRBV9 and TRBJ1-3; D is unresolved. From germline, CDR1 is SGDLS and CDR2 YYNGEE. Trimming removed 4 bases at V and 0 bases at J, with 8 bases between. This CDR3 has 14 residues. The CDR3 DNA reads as TGTGCCAGCAGCTCCGGGGACTCTGGAAACACCATATATTTT. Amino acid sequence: CASSSGDSGNTIYF. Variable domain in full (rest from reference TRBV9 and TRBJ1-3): DSGVTQTPKHLITATGQRVTLRCSPRSGDLSVYWYQQSLDQGLQFLIQYYNGEERAKGNILERFSAQQFPDLHSELNLSSLELGDSALYFCASSSGDSGNTIYFGEGSWLTVV.

CDR3 sequence (DNA): TGTGCCTGGACCCTAGCGGGAGTTGGCTACGAGCAGTACTTC. Protein sequence: CAWTLAGVGYEQYF. The rearrangement links TRBV30 to TRBJ2-5; 10 bases fit TRBD2. The J call is uncertain, as TRBJ2-7 better fits the DNA end. Germline V gene lookup returns CDR1 GTSNPN and CDR2 SVGIG (reference sequence). The CDR3 covers 14 residues.

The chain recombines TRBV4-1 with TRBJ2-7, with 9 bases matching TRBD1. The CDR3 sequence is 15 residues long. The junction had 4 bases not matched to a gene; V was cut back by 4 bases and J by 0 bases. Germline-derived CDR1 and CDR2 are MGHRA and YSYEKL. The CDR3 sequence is CASSPGQGTSYEQYF. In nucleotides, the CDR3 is TGCGCCAGCAGCCCCGGACAGGGGACCTCCTACGAGCAGTACTTC.

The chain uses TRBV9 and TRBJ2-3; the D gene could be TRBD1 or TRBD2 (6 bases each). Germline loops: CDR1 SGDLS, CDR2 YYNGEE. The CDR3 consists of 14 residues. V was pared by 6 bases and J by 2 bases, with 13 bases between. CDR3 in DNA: TGTGCCAGCACGGAGGGGGTGCACACAGATACGCAGTATTTT. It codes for CASTEGVHTDTQYF.

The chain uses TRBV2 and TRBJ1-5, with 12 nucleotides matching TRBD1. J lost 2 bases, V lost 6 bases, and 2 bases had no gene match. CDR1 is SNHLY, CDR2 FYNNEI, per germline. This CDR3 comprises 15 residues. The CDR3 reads CASRGQGAGNQPQHF. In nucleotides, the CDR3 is TGTGCCAGCAGGGGACAGGGGGCGGGCAATCAGCCCCAGCATTTT.

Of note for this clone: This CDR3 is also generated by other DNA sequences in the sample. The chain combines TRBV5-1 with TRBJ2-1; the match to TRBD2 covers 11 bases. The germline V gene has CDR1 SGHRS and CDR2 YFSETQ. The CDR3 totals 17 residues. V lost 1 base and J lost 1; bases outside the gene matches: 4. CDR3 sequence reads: CASSLRLAGGSYNEQFF. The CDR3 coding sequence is TGCGCCAGCAGCTTGAGGCTAGCGGGGGGTTCCTACAATGAGCAGTTCTTC.

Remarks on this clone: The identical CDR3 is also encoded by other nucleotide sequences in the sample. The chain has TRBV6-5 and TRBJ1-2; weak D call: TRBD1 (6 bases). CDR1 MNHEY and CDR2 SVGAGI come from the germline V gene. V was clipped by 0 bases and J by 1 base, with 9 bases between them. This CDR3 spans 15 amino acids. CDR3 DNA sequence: TGTGCCAGCAGTTACTCGGAGGGGGTTAACTATGGCTACACCTTC. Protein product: CASSYSEGVNYGYTF.

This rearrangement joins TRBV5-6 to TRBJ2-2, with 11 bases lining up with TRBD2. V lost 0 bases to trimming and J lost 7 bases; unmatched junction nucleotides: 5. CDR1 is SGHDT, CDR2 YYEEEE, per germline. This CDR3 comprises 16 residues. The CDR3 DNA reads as TGTGCCAGCAGCTTGGTAACTAGCGGGAGTCACGGGGAGCTGTTTTTT. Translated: CASSLVTSGSHGELFF. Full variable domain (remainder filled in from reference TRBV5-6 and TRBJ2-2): DAGVTQSPTHLIKTRGQQVTLRCSPKSGHDTVSWYQQALGQGPQFIFQYYEEEERQRGNFPDRFSGHQFPNYSSELNVNALLLGDSALYLCASSLVTSGSHGELFFGEGSRLTVL.

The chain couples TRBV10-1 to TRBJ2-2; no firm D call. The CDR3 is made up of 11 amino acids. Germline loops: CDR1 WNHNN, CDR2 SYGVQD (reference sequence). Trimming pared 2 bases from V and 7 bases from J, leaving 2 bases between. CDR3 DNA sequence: TGCGCCAGCAGTGAGGACGGGGAGCTGTTTTTT. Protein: CASSEDGELFF.

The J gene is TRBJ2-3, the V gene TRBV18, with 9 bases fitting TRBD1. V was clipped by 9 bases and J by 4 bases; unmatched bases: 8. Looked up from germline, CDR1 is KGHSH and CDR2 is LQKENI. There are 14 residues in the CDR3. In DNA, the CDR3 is TGTGCCAGTTGCACAGGGGGCGCAGCAGATACGCAGTATTTT. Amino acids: CASCTGGAADTQYF. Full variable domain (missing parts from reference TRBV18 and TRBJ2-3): NAGVMQNPRHLVRRRGQEARLRCSPMKGHSHVYWYRQLPEEGLKFMVYLQKENIIDESGMPKERFSAEFPKEGPSILRIQQVVRGDSAAYFCASCTGGAADTQYFGPGTRLTVL.

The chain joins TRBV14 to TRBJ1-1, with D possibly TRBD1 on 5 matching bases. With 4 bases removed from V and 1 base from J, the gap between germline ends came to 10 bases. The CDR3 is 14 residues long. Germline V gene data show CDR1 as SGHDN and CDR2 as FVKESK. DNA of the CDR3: TGTGCCAGCAGCCTGGGGACGGAGAACACTGAAGCTTTCTTT. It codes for CASSLGTENTEAFF.

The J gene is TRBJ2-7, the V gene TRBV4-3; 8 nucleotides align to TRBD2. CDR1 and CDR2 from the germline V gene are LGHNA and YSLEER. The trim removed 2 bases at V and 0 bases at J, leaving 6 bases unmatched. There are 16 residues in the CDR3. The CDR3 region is CASSQYSGESSYEQYF. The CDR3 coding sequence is TGCGCCAGCAGCCAATATAGCGGGGAAAGCTCCTACGAGCAGTACTTC.

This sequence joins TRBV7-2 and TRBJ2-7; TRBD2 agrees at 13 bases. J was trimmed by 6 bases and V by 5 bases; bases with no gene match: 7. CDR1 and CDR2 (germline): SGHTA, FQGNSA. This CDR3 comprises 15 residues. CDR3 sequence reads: CASSETGTSGAEQYF. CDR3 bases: TGTGCCAGCAGCGAAACCGGGACTAGCGGGGCCGAGCAGTACTTC.

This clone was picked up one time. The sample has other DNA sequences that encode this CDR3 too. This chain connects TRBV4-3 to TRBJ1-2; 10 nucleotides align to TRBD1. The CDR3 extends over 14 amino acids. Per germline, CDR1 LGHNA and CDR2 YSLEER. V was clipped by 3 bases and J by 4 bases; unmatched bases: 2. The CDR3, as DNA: TGCGCCAGCAGCCAGGGACAGGGGACCTATGGCTACACCTTC. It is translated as CASSQGQGTYGYTF.

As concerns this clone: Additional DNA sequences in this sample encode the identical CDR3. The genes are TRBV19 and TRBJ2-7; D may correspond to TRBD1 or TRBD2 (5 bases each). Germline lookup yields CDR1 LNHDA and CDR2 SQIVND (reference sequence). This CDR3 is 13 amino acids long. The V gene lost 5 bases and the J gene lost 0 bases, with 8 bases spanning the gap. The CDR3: CASSPGTSYEQYF. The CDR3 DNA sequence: TGTGCCAGTAGTCCCGGGACCTCCTACGAGCAGTACTTC.

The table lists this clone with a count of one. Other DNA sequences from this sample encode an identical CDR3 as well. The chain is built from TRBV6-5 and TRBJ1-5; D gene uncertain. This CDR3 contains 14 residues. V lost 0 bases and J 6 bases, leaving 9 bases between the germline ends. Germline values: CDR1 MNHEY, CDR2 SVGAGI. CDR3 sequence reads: CASSYSSLGQPQHF. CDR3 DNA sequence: TGTGCCAGCAGTTACTCGAGCCTAGGTCAGCCCCAGCATTTT.

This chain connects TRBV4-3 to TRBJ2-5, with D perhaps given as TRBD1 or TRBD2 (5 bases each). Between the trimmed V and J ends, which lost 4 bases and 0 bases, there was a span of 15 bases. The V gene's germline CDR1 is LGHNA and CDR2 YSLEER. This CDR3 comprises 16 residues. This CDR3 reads CASSPQRGLYQETQYF. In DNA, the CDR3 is TGCGCCAGCAGCCCCCAGAGGGGCTTATACCAAGAGACCCAGTACTTC.

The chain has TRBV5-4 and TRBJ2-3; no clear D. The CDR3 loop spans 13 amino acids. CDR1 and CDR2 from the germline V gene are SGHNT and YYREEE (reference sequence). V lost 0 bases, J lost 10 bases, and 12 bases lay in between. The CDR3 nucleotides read TGTGCCAGCAGCTTGGACACTGAAACCCCGCAGTATTTT. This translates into CASSLDTETPQYF.

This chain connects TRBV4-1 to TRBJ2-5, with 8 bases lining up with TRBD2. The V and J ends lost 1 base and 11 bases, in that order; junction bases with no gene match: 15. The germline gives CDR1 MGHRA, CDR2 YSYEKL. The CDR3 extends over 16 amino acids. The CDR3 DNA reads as TGCGCCAGCAGCCAAGTCGCGACTAGCGAGATCGGAGTGCAGTACTTC. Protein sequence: CASSQVATSEIGVQYF.

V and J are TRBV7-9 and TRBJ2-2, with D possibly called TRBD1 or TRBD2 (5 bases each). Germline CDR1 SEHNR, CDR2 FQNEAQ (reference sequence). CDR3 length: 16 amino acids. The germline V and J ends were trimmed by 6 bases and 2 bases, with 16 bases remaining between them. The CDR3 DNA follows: TGTGCCAGCAGTGATAGCGCCAGGGAAAACACCGGGGAGCTGTTTTTT. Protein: CASSDSARENTGELFF.

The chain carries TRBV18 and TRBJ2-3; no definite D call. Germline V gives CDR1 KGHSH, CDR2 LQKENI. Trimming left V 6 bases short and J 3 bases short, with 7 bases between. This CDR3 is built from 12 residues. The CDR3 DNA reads TGTGCCAGCTCGGACGCTACAGATACGCAGTATTTT. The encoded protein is CASSDATDTQYF.

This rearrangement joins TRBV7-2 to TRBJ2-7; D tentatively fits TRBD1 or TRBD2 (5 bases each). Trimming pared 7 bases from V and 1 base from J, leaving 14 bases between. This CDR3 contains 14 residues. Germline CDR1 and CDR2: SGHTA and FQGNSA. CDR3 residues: CASNSPGPSYEQYF. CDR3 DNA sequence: TGTGCCAGCAACAGCCCGGGACCGTCCTACGAGCAGTACTTC.

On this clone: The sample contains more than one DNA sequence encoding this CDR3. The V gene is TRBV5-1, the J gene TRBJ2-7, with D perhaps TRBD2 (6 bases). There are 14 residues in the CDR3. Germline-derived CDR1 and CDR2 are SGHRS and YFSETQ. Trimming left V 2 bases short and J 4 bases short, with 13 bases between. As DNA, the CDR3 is TGCGCCAGCAGCTTTGGAGGGGCCTTATACGAGCAGTACTTC. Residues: CASSFGGALYEQYF.

The chain's CDR3 is CASSLDGGLGNIQYF. The DNA of the CDR3 is TGTGCCAGCAGCTTGGACGGGGGGCTCGGAAACATTCAGTACTTC. The V call is TRBV5-6, the J call TRBJ2-4; a weak D match, TRBD2 (7 bases). Germline CDR1 and CDR2: SGHDT and YYEEEE. The CDR3 is 15 amino acids. V shed 0 bases and J shed 6 bases, with 13 bases lying between them. Together with reference TRBV5-6 and TRBJ2-4, the CDR3 gives the full variable domain: DAGVTQSPTHLIKTRGQQVTLRCSPKSGHDTVSWYQQALGQGPQFIFQYYEEEERQRGNFPDRFSGHQFPNYSSELNVNALLLGDSALYLCASSLDGGLGNIQYFGAGTRLSVL.

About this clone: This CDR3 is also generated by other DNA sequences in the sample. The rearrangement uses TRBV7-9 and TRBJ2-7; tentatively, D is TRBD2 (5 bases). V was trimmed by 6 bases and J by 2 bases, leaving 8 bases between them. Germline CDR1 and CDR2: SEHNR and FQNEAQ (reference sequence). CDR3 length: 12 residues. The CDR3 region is CASSTGTYEQYF. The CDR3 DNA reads TGTGCCAGCAGTACCGGGACCTACGAGCAGTACTTC.

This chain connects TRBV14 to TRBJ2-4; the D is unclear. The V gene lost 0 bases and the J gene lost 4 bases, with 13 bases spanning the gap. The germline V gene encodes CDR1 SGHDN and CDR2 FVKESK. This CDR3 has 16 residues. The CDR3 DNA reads TGTGCCAGCAGCCAAGAAATCCGGCTGGAGAAAAACATTCAGTACTTC. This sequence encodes CASSQEIRLEKNIQYF.

CDR3 loop: CASSDLGTVTASEDTQYF. CDR3 in DNA: TGTGCCAGCAGTGATCTGGGGACAGTCACCGCCAGCGAAGATACGCAGTATTTT. The chain has TRBV2 and TRBJ2-3; 7 nucleotides agree with TRBD1. Germline values: CDR1 SNHLY, CDR2 FYNNEI. This CDR3 region has 18 residues. J was trimmed by 5 bases and V by 3 bases; bases with no gene match: 17.

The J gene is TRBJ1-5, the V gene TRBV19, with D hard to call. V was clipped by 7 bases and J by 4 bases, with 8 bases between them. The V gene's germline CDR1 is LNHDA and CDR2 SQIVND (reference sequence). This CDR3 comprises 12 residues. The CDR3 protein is CASTSGNQPQHF. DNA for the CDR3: TGTGCCAGTACCTCTGGGAATCAGCCCCAGCATTTT.

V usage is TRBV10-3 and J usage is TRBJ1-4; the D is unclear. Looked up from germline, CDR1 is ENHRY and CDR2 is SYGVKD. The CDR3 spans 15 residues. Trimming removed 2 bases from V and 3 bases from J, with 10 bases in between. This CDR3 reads CAISEDGKPNEKLFF. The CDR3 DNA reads TGTGCCATCAGTGAGGACGGAAAACCTAATGAAAAACTGTTTTTT.

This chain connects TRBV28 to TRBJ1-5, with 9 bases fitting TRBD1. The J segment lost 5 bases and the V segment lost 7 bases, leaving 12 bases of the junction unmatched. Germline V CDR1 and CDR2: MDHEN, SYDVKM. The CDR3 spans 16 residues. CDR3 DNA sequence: TGTGCCAGCACCGACGGGACAGGGTTTCGGGATCAGCCCCAGCATTTT. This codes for CASTDGTGFRDQPQHF.

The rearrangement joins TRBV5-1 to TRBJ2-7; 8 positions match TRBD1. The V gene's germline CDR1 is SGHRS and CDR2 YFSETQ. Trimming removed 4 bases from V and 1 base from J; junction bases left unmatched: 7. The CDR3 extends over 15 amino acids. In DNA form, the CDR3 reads TGCGCCAGCAGCGAAGGGACAGGTCCTTCCTACGAGCAGTACTTC. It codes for CASSEGTGPSYEQYF.